This T cell receptor (beta chain) was captured by sequencing in a study of a mutant IDH1 vaccine in newly diagnosed glioma. Study-level information: Treated individuals were 62.5% male and approximately 40% female, averaging roughly 43 years of age. Patients arrived already treated with radiotherapy, temozolomide, or both, most having had both.

Time point specified: baseline, week 1 (first vaccination visit). The treatment denotes: pre-vaccination baseline after standard-of-care therapy. New WHO grade 3 or 4 astrocytomas that were IDH1-mutant and ATRX-lost had been found in donors. As to this clone: Antigen unknown.

Only in-frame clones appear in the TCRdb table, and some are missing; sequencing was by immunoSEQ multiplex PCR. The repertoire holds 45,000 to 70,000 clones, with about 91% as singletons. Study results and caveats: Whatever changes occurred in top peripheral T cell clonotypes seemed unrelated to pseudoprogression.

The CDR3 has 16 amino acids. V shed 0 bases and J 4 bases; nucleotides not matched to a gene: 7. The germline V gene has CDR1 SGHRS and CDR2 YFSETQ. The sequence was obtained from a middle-aged man with glioma. The chain employs TRBV5-1 and TRBJ1-5, with TRBD1 matching 7 bases. The input for sequencing was PBMCs, taken from a glioma patient treated with radiotherapy, temozolomide or both. CDR3 in DNA: TGCGCCAGCAGCTTGGCCCCAGGGGGGGGGAATCAGCCCCAGCATTTT. Amino acid sequence: CASSLAPGGGNQPQHF.